A selection of T cell receptor beta chains follows, all from one sample in a study of blood T cell repertoires in COVID-19. Libraries were prepared by immunoSEQ multiplex PCR; TCRdb keeps only in-frame clonotypes and omits some of them. The data contain 450,000 or so clones, approximately 92% of them singletons. Sample: peripheral blood. The receptor source for this set is a man aged 18-30 years with COVID-19, enrolled during active disease. Each CDR3 is given without its conserved first and last residue. The order of the fields is V gene, D gene, J gene, CDR3 protein. A D gene is named only where the DNA matches it firmly.

TRBV11-3	NA	TRBJ2-7	ASSSPRGRYEQY
TRBV5-6	TRBD1	TRBJ1-1	ASSAGTGWNEAF
TRBV25-1	TRBD2	TRBJ2-1	ASSGGGALDEQF
TRBV18	NA	TRBJ1-2	ASSPDSTNYGYT
TRBV5-1	NA	TRBJ1-4	ASKLQGYEKLF
TRBV6-1	NA	TRBJ2-5	ASSEGGSYYQETQY
TRBV19	NA	TRBJ2-7	ASSIGGHLSYEQY
TRBV9	TRBD2	TRBJ2-1	ASSESGSSYNEQF
TRBV19	TRBD1	TRBJ1-1	ASSIITGDREAF
TRBV28	NA	TRBJ2-4	ASSLGPNLGQGGFGIQY
TRBV9	NA	TRBJ1-4	ASSVGGLGNEKLF
TRBV5-1	NA	TRBJ1-4	ASSFAGQTMEKLF
TRBV7-8	NA	TRBJ2-1	ASSQTRRRTLYNEQF
TRBV5-1	NA	TRBJ1-1	ASSGDNFEAF
TRBV6-5	TRBD2	TRBJ2-7	ASSTHPGGTYEQY